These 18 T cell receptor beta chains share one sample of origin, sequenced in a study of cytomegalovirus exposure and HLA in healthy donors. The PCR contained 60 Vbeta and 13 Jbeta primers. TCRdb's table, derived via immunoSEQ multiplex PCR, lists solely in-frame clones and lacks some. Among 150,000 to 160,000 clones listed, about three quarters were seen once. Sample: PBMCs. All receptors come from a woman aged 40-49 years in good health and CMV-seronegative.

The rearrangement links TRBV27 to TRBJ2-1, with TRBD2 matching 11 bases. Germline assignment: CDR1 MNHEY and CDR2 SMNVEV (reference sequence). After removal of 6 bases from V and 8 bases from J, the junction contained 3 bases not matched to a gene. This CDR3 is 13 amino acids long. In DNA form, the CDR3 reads TGTGCCAGCAGACTAGCGGGGGCCCATGAGCAGTTCTTC. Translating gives CASRLAGAHEQFF.

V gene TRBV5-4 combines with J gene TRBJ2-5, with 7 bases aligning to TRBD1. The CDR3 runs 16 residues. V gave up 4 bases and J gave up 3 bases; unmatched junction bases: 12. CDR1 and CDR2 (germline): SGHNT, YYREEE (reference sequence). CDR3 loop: CASSGIRDSTKETQYF. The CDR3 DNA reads TGTGCCAGCAGCGGAATCCGGGACAGTACGAAAGAGACCCAGTACTTC.

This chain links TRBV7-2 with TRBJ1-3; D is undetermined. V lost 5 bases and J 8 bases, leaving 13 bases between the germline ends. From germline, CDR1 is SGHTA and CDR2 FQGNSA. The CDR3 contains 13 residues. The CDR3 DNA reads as TGTGCCAGCAGCATGGGTAGGAGCTACACCATATATTTT. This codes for CASSMGRSYTIYF.

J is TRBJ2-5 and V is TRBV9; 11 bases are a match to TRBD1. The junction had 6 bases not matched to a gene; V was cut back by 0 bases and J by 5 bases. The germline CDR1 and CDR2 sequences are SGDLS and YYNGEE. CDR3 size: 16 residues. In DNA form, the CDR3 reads TGTGCCAGCAGCGTAGTAGGGGACAGGGGGACGGAGACCCAGTACTTC. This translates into CASSVVGDRGTETQYF.

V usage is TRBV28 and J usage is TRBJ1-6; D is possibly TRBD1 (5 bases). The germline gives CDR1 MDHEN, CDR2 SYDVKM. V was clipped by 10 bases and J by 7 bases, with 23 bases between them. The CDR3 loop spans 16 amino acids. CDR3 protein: CATLRGGGAQNSPLHF. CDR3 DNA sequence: TGTGCCACCTTACGCGGAGGAGGGGCGCAAAATTCACCCCTCCACTTT.

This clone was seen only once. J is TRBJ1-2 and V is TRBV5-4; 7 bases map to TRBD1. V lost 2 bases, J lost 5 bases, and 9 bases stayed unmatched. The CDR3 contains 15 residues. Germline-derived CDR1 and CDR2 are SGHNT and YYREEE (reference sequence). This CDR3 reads CASSLGGGTDYGYTF. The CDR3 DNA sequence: TGTGCCAGCAGCTTAGGTGGTGGGACAGATTATGGCTACACCTTC.

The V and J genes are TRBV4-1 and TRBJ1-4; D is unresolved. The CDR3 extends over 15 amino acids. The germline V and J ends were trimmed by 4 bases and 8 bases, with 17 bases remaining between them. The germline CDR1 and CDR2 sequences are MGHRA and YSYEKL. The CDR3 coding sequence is TGCGCCAGCAGCCGCGTGGACCCGGGAGGGGAAAAACTGTTTTTT. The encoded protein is CASSRVDPGGEKLFF.

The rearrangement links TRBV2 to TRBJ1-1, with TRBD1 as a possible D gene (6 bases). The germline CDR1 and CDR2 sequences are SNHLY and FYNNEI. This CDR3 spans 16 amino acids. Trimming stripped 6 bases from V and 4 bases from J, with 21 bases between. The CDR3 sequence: CASRDTGNWGGTEAFF. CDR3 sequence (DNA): TGTGCCAGCAGGGATACAGGGAATTGGGGGGGCACTGAAGCTTTCTTT.

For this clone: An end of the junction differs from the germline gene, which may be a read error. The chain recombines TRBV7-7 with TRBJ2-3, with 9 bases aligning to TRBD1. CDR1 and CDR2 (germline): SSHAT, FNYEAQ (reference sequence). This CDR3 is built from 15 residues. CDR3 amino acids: CASSLDRGSVDTQYF. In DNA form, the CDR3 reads TGTGCTAGCAGCTTAGACAGGGGGTCGGTAGATACGCAGTATTTT.

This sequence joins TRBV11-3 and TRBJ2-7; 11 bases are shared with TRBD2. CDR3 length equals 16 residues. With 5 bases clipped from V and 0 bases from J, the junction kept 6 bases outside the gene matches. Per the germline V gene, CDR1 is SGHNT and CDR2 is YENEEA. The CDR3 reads CASSPRLAGSSYEQYF. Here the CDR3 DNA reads TGTGCCAGCAGCCCACGACTAGCGGGAAGCTCCTACGAGCAGTACTTC.

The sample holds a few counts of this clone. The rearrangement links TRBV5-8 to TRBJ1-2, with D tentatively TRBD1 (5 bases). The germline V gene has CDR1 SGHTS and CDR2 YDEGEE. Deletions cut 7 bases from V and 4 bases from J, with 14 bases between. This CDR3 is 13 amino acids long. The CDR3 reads CASQRGLGYGYTF. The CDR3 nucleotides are TGTGCCAGCCAGCGGGGCCTCGGCTATGGCTACACCTTC.

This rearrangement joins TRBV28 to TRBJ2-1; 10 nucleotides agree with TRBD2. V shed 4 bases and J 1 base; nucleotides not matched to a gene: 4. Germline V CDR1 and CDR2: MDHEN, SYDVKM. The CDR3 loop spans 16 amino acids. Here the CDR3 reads CASSYQAGGSYNEQFF. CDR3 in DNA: TGTGCCAGCAGTTATCAAGCGGGAGGGTCCTACAATGAGCAGTTCTTC.

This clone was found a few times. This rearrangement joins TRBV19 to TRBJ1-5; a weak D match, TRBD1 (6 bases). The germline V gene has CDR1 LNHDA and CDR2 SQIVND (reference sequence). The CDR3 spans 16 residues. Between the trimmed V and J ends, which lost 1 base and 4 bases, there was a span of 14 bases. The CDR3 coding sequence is TGTGCCAGTAGTATAGGTCAAGGAAGGGGGAATCAGCCCCAGCATTTT. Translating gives CASSIGQGRGNQPQHF.

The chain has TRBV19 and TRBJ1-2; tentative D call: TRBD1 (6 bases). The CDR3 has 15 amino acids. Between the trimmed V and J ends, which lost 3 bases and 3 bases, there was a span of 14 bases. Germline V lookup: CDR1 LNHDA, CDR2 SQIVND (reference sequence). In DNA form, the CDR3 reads TGTGCCAGTAGTATTTTGGGCAGGGGTGACTATGGCTACACCTTC. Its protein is CASSILGRGDYGYTF. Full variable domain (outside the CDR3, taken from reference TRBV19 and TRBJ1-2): DGGITQSPKYLFRKEGQNVTLSCEQNLNHDAMYWYRQDPGQGLRLIYYSQIVNDFQKGDIAEGYSVSREKKESFPLTVTSAQKNPTAFYLCASSILGRGDYGYTFGSGTRLTVV.

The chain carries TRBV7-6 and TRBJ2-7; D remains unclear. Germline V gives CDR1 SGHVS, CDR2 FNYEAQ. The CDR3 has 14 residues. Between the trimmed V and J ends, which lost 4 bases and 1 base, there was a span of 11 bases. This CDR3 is CASSSPQISYEQYF. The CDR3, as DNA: TGTGCCAGCAGCTCGCCACAGATTTCCTACGAGCAGTACTTC.

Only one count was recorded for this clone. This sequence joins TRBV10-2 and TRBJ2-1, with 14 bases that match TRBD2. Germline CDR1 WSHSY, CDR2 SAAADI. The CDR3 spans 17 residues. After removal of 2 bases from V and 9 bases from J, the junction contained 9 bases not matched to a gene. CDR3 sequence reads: CASSEHGTSGSWGEQFF. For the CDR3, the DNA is TGCGCCAGCAGTGAGCATGGGACTAGCGGGAGCTGGGGTGAGCAGTTCTTC.

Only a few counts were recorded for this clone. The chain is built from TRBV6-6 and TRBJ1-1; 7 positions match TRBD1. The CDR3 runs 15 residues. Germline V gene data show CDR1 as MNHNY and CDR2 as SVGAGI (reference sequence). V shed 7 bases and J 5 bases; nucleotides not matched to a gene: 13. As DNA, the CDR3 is TGTGCCAGCAACCAAGACAGGGATAGTCGGACTGAAGCTTTCTTT. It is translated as CASNQDRDSRTEAFF.

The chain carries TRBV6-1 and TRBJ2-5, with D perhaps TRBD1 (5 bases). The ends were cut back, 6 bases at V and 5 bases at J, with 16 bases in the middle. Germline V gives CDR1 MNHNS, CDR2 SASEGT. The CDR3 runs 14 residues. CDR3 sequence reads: CASSHPGRWETQYF. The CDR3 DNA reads TGTGCCAGCAGCCACCCAGGGCGCTGGGAGACCCAGTACTTC.